This is a list of T cell receptor beta chains from one sample in a study of tumor-infiltrating lymphocytes in primary liver carcinoma. TCRdb called the multiplex PCR reads again in MiXCR, with one record for every CDR3 protein. The sample includes fewer than 90,000 distinct CDR3 sequences, approximately 70% of them seen just once. The material sequenced was liver tumor tissue from sampling region 1. The receptors derive from a man aged 35-49 years with primary liver carcinoma and hepatitis B virus infection. The CDR3 runs from the conserved cysteine through the conserved F or W. The D gene is left open where the match is weak. Size is omitted from some rows. Given values are once, few, many or a class for expanded clones.

abundance	d_gene	j_gene	v_gene	CDR3aa	CDR3nt
.	TRBD2	TRBJ2-2	TRBV20-1	CSASSGVYTGELFF	TGCAGTGCTAGTAGCGGGGTATACACCGGGGAGCTGTTTTTT
many	TRBD2	TRBJ2-2	TRBV10-2	CASSGLAGGAGTGELFF	TGCGCCAGCAGTGGACTAGCGGGGGGGGCGGGCACCGGGGAGCTGTTTTTT
.	TRBD1	TRBJ2-1	TRBV12-3/TRBV12-4	CTNGQGYNEQFF	TGTACCAATGGACAGGGCTACAATGAGCAGTTCTTC
few	TRBD1	TRBJ2-7	TRBV6-5	CTSSLGQGQYF	TGTACCAGCAGTTTGGGACAGGGTCAGTACTTC
.	.	TRBJ2-7	TRBV28	CASSFQPGSYEHYF	TGTGCCAGCAGTTTTCAACCCGGAAGCTACGAGCATTACTTT
.	.	TRBJ2-1	TRBV10-2	CASSVISPQFF	TGCGCCAGCAGTGTGATAAGCCCGCAGTTCTTC
many	.	TRBJ1-4	TRBV12-3/TRBV12-4	CASSWKQGEGEKLFF	TGTGCCAGCAGTTGGAAACAGGGAGAGGGGGAAAAACTGTTTTTT
.	.	TRBJ2-3	TRBV10-2	CAISLGLPLADTQYF	TGCGCCATTTCACTTGGACTTCCGTTGGCAGATACGCAGTATTTT
.	.	TRBJ2-7	TRBV6-1	CASSEAFSEQYF	TGTGCCAGCAGTGAAGCGTTCAGCGAGCAGTACTTC
.	.	TRBJ2-1	TRBV11-2	CTSSSAGGGNERFF	TGTACCAGCAGCTCCGCTGGAGGCGGTAACGAGCGGTTCTTC
.	.	TRBJ1-2	TRBV6-1	CASMDTVYGYTF	TGTGCCAGCATGGATACAGTCTATGGCTACACCTTC
.	.	TRBJ1-5	TRBV6-6	CASSYRVEYGNRPQQF	TGTGCCAGCAGTTACCGAGTAGAGTATGGCAATCGGCCCCAGCAATTT
.	TRBD1	TRBJ2-7	TRBV29-1	CSVGTEGGEQYF	TGTAGCGTTGGGACAGAGGGCGGCGAGCAGTACTTC
once	TRBD1	TRBJ2-7	TRBV29-1	CSARTGADCERYF	TGCAGCGCCCGGACAGGGGCGGATTGCGAGCGGTACTTC
.	TRBD2	TRBJ2-1	TRBV12-3/TRBV12-4	CVSSSTGLAGGRGEGNEQFF	TGTGTCAGCAGTTCGACCGGACTAGCGGGAGGCAGAGGAGAGGGCAATGAACAGTTCTTC
.	.	TRBJ2-1	TRBV11-2	CAISLGVSGASYNKQFF	TGTGCCATCAGCTTAGGTGTTAGTGGGGCCTCCTACAATAAGCAGTTCTTC
.	TRBD1	TRBJ1-4	TRBV5-6	CASSTTGGGGNEKLSF	TGTGCCAGCAGCACGACAGGGGGTGGTGGTAATGAAAAACTGTCTTTT
.	.	TRBJ2-1	TRBV25-1	CASSATLGSASYNEQFF	TGTGCCAGCAGTGCCACCCTCGGGAGCGCCTCCTACAATGAGCAGTTCTTC
.	.	TRBJ2-1	TRBV5-6	CASSPTGVGSYNEQFF	TGTGCCAGCAGCCCAACAGGCGTGGGCTCCTACAATGAACAGTTCTTC
.	.	TRBJ2-2	TRBV11-3	CASSLTGSDTGELFF	TGTGCCAGCAGCCTGACAGGATCCGATACCGGGGAGCTGTTTTTT
many	TRBD2	TRBJ2-5	TRBV28	CASSPIGTSGIQETQYF	TGTGCCAGCAGTCCCATCGGGACTAGCGGGATCCAAGAGACCCAGTACTTC
.	TRBD1	TRBJ2-7	TRBV15	CVTSAQTGRYEQYF	TGTGTCACCAGCGCACAGACAGGGAGATACGAGCAGTACTTC
.	.	TRBJ1-6	TRBV6-1	CASRTPGNSPLHF	TGTGCCAGCAGAACACCTGGAAATTCACCTCTCCACTTT
.	.	TRBJ1-5	TRBV6-6	CASSWGPAGRGDTQHF	TGCGCCAGCAGTTGGGGGCCGGCAGGGAGGGGAGATACGCAGCATTTT
.	.	TRBJ1-2	TRBV29-1	CNVADSKICGYTF	TGCAATGTTGCTGACAGCAAAATCTGTGGCTACACCTTC
few	.	TRBJ2-3	TRBV11-2	CASSLDMGGLTDTQYF	TGTGCCAGCAGCTTAGATATGGGGGGCCTTACAGATACGCAGTATTTT
.	.	TRBJ2-1	TRBV11-2	CTSSSVGPGNEQFF	TGTACCAGTAGTTCAGTGGGCCCTGGGAATGAGCAGTTCTTC
.	TRBD2	TRBJ2-1	TRBV11-1	CASCLGLAGEVDNEQFF	TGTGCCAGCTGTCTGGGACTAGCAGGGGAAGTTGACAATGAGCAGTTCTTC
many	.	TRBJ1-1	TRBV5-5	CASSKDSPSMNTEAFF	TGTGCCAGCAGCAAGGACAGCCCCTCCATGAACACTGAAGCTTTCTTT
.	TRBD1	TRBJ2-1	TRBV24-1	CATSGRFDRGASEQFF	TGTGCCACCAGTGGGCGATTCGACAGGGGAGCGAGTGAGCAGTTCTTC
.	.	TRBJ2-6	TRBV21-1	CASRPDRDRNFSGANVLTF	TGTGCCAGCAGACCTGATCGGGACAGGAACTTCTCTGGGGCCAACGTCCTGACTTTC
.	.	TRBJ2-5	TRBV12-3/TRBV12-4	CASNGGGWEETQYF	TGTGCCAGTAATGGGGGGGGCTGGGAAGAGACCCAGTACTTC
.	TRBD1	TRBJ2-7	TRBV29-1	CSAHMDPSGGDEQYF	TGTAGCGCTCACATGGATCCGTCAGGGGGCGACGAGCAGTACTTC
many	TRBD2	TRBJ2-1	TRBV19	CASSRGGEQFF	TGTGCCAGTAGTCGGGGGGGTGAGCAGTTCTTC
.	TRBD1	TRBJ2-1	TRBV6-1	CASSVPRQGAYYEQLF	TGTGCCAGCAGTGTCCCGAGACAGGGGGCGTACTATGAGCAGCTCTTC
many	.	TRBJ1-5	TRBV28	CASRAQSNQPQHF	TGTGCCAGCAGGGCTCAAAGCAATCAGCCCCAGCATTTT
many	.	TRBJ1-1	TRBV28	CASSLLGNIQAFF	TGTGCCAGCAGTTTATTAGGGAATATTCAGGCTTTCTTT
once	.	TRBJ1-2	TRBV4-1	CASSLTQGIEDYTF	TGTGCCAGCAGCCTAACCCAGGGGATTGAGGACTACACCTTC
.	TRBD2	TRBJ2-7	TRBV29-1	CSVGEGGPRSSYEQYF	TGCAGCGTTGGGGAGGGTGGGCCGAGGAGCTCCTACGAGCAGTACTTC
.	.	TRBJ1-1	TRBV11-2	CVSSRMEGQGFGTEAFF	TGTGTCAGCAGCCGAATGGAGGGGCAGGGGTTCGGCACTGAAGCTTTCTTT
many	.	TRBJ2-5	TRBV12-3/TRBV12-4	CASSLGGGTHQETQYF	TGTGCCAGCAGTTTGGGAGGCGGGACCCACCAAGAGACCCAGTACTTC
.	TRBD2	TRBJ2-7	TRBV29-1	CSAFGTSGSTPTYEQYF	TGCAGCGCTTTCGGGACTAGCGGGAGTACCCCCACCTACGAGCAATACTTC
few	.	TRBJ2-7	TRBV2	CASTMGTPGEQYF	TGTGCCAGCACCATGGGGACCCCGGGCGAGCAGTACTTC
.	.	TRBJ1-1	TRBV28	CASSLLTRVVAFF	TGTGCCAGTAGTTTATTAACCCGGGTGGTGGCTTTCTTT
.	TRBD1	TRBJ2-2	TRBV6-6	CAGSINRGRLGELFF	TGTGCCGGCAGTATCAACAGGGGGCGCCTCGGGGAGCTGTTTTTT
.	.	TRBJ2-3	TRBV4-1	CASSQGILALNTQYF	TGCGCCAGCAGCCAAGGTATACTAGCTTTGAATACGCAGTATTTT